Below, 27 T cell receptor beta chains from the same sample are listed, as sequenced in a study of T cell repertoires in cytomegalovirus infection. TCRdb processed the reads anew with MiXCR; each CDR3 protein has one entry. The data show fewer than 350,000 distinct CDR3 sequences, with approximately 9.5% seen just once and around 4% held by the top ten. The sequenced material came from PBMCs. The receptors derive from a human donor in good health (CMV status not recorded). Some clones in this sample may be carry-over from other donors' samples.

The sample holds a few counts of this clonotype. J is TRBJ2-7 and V is TRBV20-1, with TRBD2 as a possible D gene (6 bases). V was clipped by 3 bases and J by 5 bases, with 14 bases between them. This CDR3 contains 13 residues. Germline CDR1 and CDR2: DFQATT and SNEGSKA (reference sequence). The CDR3 coding sequence is TGCAGTGCTAGTGGGGGGATGGTCCACGAGCAGTACTTC. Translation: CSASGGMVHEQYF.

This clonotype was seen ten or more times. The chain couples TRBV7-2 to TRBJ2-3; 15 nucleotides align to TRBD2. Per germline, CDR1 SGHTA and CDR2 FQGNSA. J gave up 2 bases and V 3 bases, and 15 bases lay outside the gene matches. The CDR3 runs to 21 residues. The CDR3 sequence is CASSFLAGLAGGRKNTDTQYF. CDR3 in DNA: TGTGCCAGCAGCTTCTTGGCGGGACTAGCGGGGGGCCGGAAAAACACAGATACGCAGTATTTT. The full variable domain, its missing parts supplied by reference TRBV7-2 and TRBJ2-3, is GAGVSQSPSNKVTEKGKDVELRCDPISGHTALYWYRQSLGQGLEFLIYFQGNSAPDKSGLPSDRFSAERTGGSVSTLTIQRTQQEDSAVYLCASSFLAGLAGGRKNTDTQYFGPGTRLTVL.

This clonotype was observed a handful of times. The chain recombines TRBV2 with TRBJ2-3, with 9 bases lining up with TRBD2. Germline V gene lookup returns CDR1 SNHLY and CDR2 FYNNEI. The CDR3 length is 15 residues. Germline trimming cut 1 base from V and 4 bases from J; bases unmatched to any gene: 3. Here the CDR3 DNA reads TGTGCCAGCAGTGAAGTGCTAGCGGGGTCAGATACGCAGTATTTT. Residues: CASSEVLAGSDTQYF.

The CDR3 bases are TGTGCCAGCAGTATGAGTGGCCATGAGCAGTTCTTC. Translating gives CASSMSGHEQFF. The V gene is TRBV7-3, the J gene TRBJ2-1; no clear D. CDR3 size: 12 residues. V lost 6 bases, J lost 8 bases, and 11 bases lay in between. From germline, CDR1 is SGHTA and CDR2 FQGTGA.

This chain links TRBV7-2 with TRBJ1-2; D remains ambiguous. CDR3 size: 15 residues. CDR1 is SGHTA and CDR2 is FQGNSA in the germline V gene. Deletions cut 4 bases from V and 4 bases from J, with 16 bases between. The CDR3 region is CASSSNNWEPYGYTF. The DNA of the CDR3 is TGTGCCAGCAGCTCAAATAATTGGGAGCCCTATGGCTACACCTTC.

This clonotype came up a few times. The V call is TRBV12-3 or TRBV12-4, the J call TRBJ2-5; D is ambiguous. V shed 3 bases and J shed 3 bases, with 17 bases lying between them. The CDR3 runs to 16 residues. The CDR3 nucleotides read TGTGCCAGCAGTTTTTTTCAGCCATACTACGAAGAGACCCAGTACTTC. Residues: CASSFFQPYYEETQYF.

This clonotype occurred many times. CDR3 DNA: TGCAGTGCCCCCGGGGCAGGGTACACTGAAGCTTTCTTT. It yields the protein CSAPGAGYTEAFF. The chain recombines TRBV20-1 with TRBJ1-1, with D possibly TRBD1 on 5 matching bases. The CDR3 has 13 residues. V shed 6 bases and J shed 3 bases, with 14 bases lying between them. The germline CDR1 and CDR2 sequences are DFQATT and SNEGSKA (reference sequence).

This clonotype was detected ten times or more. This chain connects TRBV10-3 to TRBJ2-3, with 9 bases lining up with TRBD2. J gave up 3 bases and V 10 bases, and 5 bases lay outside the gene matches. Per germline, CDR1 ENHRY and CDR2 SYGVKD. CDR3 size: 13 residues. CDR3 sequence (DNA): TGTGCCACCTTAGCGGGAGCAACAGATACGCAGTATTTT. This codes for CATLAGATDTQYF.

This clonotype was picked up many times. The chain couples TRBV12-3 or TRBV12-4 to TRBJ2-1; unclear D gene. V lost 3 bases to trimming and J lost 8 bases, with 5 bases between them. This CDR3 is 11 amino acids long. CDR3 DNA: TGTGCCAGCAGTTTGGTCCATGAGCAGTTCTTC. The encoded protein is CASSLVHEQFF.

The V and J genes are TRBV20-1 and TRBJ1-2; TRBD1 aligns across 12 bases. Trimming removed 5 bases from V and 7 bases from J; junction bases left unmatched: 5. Per germline, CDR1 DFQATT and CDR2 SNEGSKA (reference sequence). The CDR3 consists of 13 residues. In nucleotides, the CDR3 is TGCAGTGCTTACCGGGACAGGGGGCTTGGCTACACCTTC. Translating gives CSAYRDRGLGYTF.

This clonotype has at least ten counts. The V gene is TRBV11-3, the J gene TRBJ2-5; D may correspond to TRBD1 or TRBD2 (6 bases each). Deletions cut 4 bases from V and 5 bases from J, with 11 bases between. The CDR3 is 13 residues long. CDR1 SGHNT and CDR2 YENEEA come from the germline V gene. This CDR3 reads CASSSGALETQYF. Written as DNA, the CDR3 is TGTGCCAGCAGCTCGGGGGCGCTTGAGACCCAGTACTTC.

There are many counts of this clonotype. The chain has TRBV20-1 and TRBJ1-5; a weak D match, TRBD1 (5 bases). The length of the CDR3 is 12 residues. From germline, CDR1 is DFQATT and CDR2 SNEGSKA (reference sequence). With 5 bases removed from V and 6 bases from J, the gap between germline ends came to 11 bases. The CDR3 spells CSASRETQPQHF. CDR3 bases: TGCAGTGCTTCCAGGGAAACTCAGCCCCAGCATTTT.

The CDR3 protein is CASSSWRSYNEQFF. In DNA, the CDR3 is TGTGCCAGCAGCTCTTGGCGCTCCTACAATGAGCAGTTCTTC. This chain links TRBV7-2 with TRBJ2-1; no firm D call. There are 14 residues in the CDR3. Germline V lookup: CDR1 SGHTA, CDR2 FQGNSA. Trimming left V 4 bases short and J 0 bases short, with 7 bases between. Complete variable domain (other parts from reference TRBV7-2 and TRBJ2-1): GAGVSQSPSNKVTEKGKDVELRCDPISGHTALYWYRQSLGQGLEFLIYFQGNSAPDKSGLPSDRFSAERTGGSVSTLTIQRTQQEDSAVYLCASSSWRSYNEQFFGPGTRLTVL.

On this clonotype: A much larger clone is a single base away; this may be a read error. The gene calls are TRBV9 and TRBJ1-1, with a weak D call TRBD1 (5 bases). The CDR3 spans 13 residues. V was clipped by 2 bases and J by 5 bases, with 10 bases between them. From germline, CDR1 is SGDLS and CDR2 YYNGEE. The CDR3 is CASSVNGGTEAFF. CDR3 nucleotides: TGTGCCAGCAGCGTTAACGGGGGAACTGAAGCTTTCTTT. The full variable domain, rest sourced from reference TRBV9 and TRBJ1-1, is DSGVTQTPKHLITATGQRVTLRCSPRSGDLSVYWYQQSLDQGLQFLIQYYNGEERAKGNILERFSAQQFPDLHSELNLSSLELGDSALYFCASSVNGGTEAFFGQGTRLTVV.

This clonotype was seen more than once but under ten times. CDR3 nucleotides: TGTGCCAGCTCACCACCGGCGGGGGGGCCGACATATGGCTACACCTTC. Amino acids: CASSPPAGGPTYGYTF. The chain uses TRBV18 and TRBJ1-2; D perhaps matches TRBD1 (6 bases). V dropped 0 bases and J dropped 5 bases, with 16 bases sitting between them. This CDR3 has 16 residues. The V gene's germline CDR1 is KGHSH and CDR2 LQKENI.

This sequence joins TRBV20-1 and TRBJ2-5; D ambiguous. Germline V gene data show CDR1 as DFQATT and CDR2 as SNEGSKA (reference sequence). The CDR3 spans 14 residues. V was cut by 6 bases and J by 5 bases, with 19 bases left in between. DNA of the CDR3: TGCAGTGCCCCTAGGGTGGGGTTTCGGGAGACCCAGTACTTC. Translated, it gives CSAPRVGFRETQYF.

In this sample, this clonotype turned up a few times. The rearrangement uses TRBV20-1 and TRBJ2-5; the D gene is possibly TRBD2 (8 bases). CDR1 is DFQATT and CDR2 is SNEGSKA in the germline V gene (reference sequence). The CDR3 covers 15 residues. Trimming shortened V by 5 bases and J by 4 bases, and 20 bases separated the two germline ends. CDR3 DNA: TGCAGTGCTCCCCCGGGAGGGGGCAGATCAGAGACCCAGTACTTC. Translating gives CSAPPGGGRSETQYF.

This clonotype was observed at least ten times. The chain's CDR3 is CASSAFLAGNTGELFF. The CDR3 region has the DNA TGTGCCAGCAGTGCTTTTCTGGCAGGGAACACCGGGGAGCTGTTTTTT. The genes are TRBV6-1 and TRBJ2-2; D gene ambiguous. This CDR3 region has 16 residues. V lost 4 bases and J 1 base, leaving 13 bases between the germline ends. Germline-derived CDR1 and CDR2 are MNHNS and SASEGT.

This clonotype has just one count. This may come from a read error, since a much larger clone is one base off. The V and J genes are TRBV12-3 or TRBV12-4 and TRBJ1-5, with 8 bases identical to TRBD1. The CDR3 extends over 16 amino acids. The ends lost 5 bases at V and 3 bases at J; junction bases unmatched: 9. The CDR3 reads CASSLQGATLNQPQHF. CDR3 nucleotides: TGTGCCAGCAGTCTGCAGGGGGCGACTCTCAATCAGCCCCAGCATTTT.

In this sample, this clonotype turned up a few times. This chain connects TRBV7-2 to TRBJ1-3; the D gene is possibly TRBD1 (6 bases). Germline V CDR1 and CDR2: SGHTA, FQGNSA. Trimming stripped 0 bases from V and 3 bases from J, with 15 bases between. This CDR3 region has 17 residues. This CDR3 reads CASSLAPGRGYGNTIYF. In DNA form, the CDR3 reads TGTGCCAGCAGCTTAGCACCCGGCAGGGGATATGGAAACACCATATATTTT.

The V call is TRBV7-8, the J call TRBJ2-7; 8 bases are shared with TRBD2. Looked up from germline, CDR1 is SGHVS and CDR2 is FQNEAQ. V dropped 1 base and J dropped 2; count of bases not matched to a gene: 7. The length of the CDR3 is 16 residues. The CDR3 DNA reads as TGTGCCAGCAGCTTAGATTTAACCGGGAGGGCCTACGAGCAGTACTTC. Translation gives CASSLDLTGRAYEQYF.

The V call is TRBV11-2, the J call TRBJ2-5; perhaps D is TRBD1 or TRBD2 (6 bases each). The V end lost 5 bases, the J end lost 7 bases, and 17 bases lay between the germline ends. The CDR3 is 14 residues long. CDR1 and CDR2 from the germline V gene are SGHAT and FQNNGV. DNA of the CDR3: TGTGCCAGCAGCCTGGGGGGCACCTACGGGACCCAGTACTTC. Protein: CASSLGGTYGTQYF.

The chain recombines TRBV28 with TRBJ2-7; D perhaps matches TRBD2 (7 bases). The CDR3 extends over 15 amino acids. V was cut by 3 bases and J by 4 bases, with 16 bases left in between. The V gene's germline CDR1 is MDHEN and CDR2 SYDVKM. The chain's CDR3 is CASSLGGAGAYEQYF. The CDR3 nucleotides are TGTGCCAGCAGTTTGGGGGGGGCAGGAGCTTACGAGCAGTACTTC.

This clonotype was counted only a few times. This CDR3 reads CASSPGGSPNQPQHF. For the CDR3, the DNA is TGTGCCAGCAGTCCGGGGGGGTCGCCCAATCAGCCCCAGCATTTT. The rearrangement uses TRBV28 and TRBJ1-5; D may be TRBD1 (5 bases). The CDR3 is 15 amino acids. With 5 bases removed from V and 3 bases from J, the gap between germline ends came to 14 bases. Germline CDR1 reads MDHEN; CDR2 reads SYDVKM. Filled out from reference TRBV28 and TRBJ1-5, the complete variable domain reads DVKVTQSSRYLVKRTGEKVFLECVQDMDHENMFWYRQDPGLGLRLIYFSYDVKMKEKGDIPEGYSVSREKKERFSLILESASTNQTSMYLCASSPGGSPNQPQHFGDGTRLSIL.

The rearrangement links TRBV4-1 to TRBJ1-5, with 7 bases aligning to TRBD1. Unmatched junction bases numbered 6, after V lost 3 bases and J lost 1 base. The CDR3 sequence is 16 residues long. CDR1 and CDR2 from the germline V gene are MGHRA and YSYEKL. Here the CDR3 DNA reads TGCGCCAGCAGCCAGAATGACAGGGTAAGCAATCAGCCCCAGCATTTT. This gives the protein CASSQNDRVSNQPQHF.

The V and J genes are TRBV6-6 and TRBJ2-1; 13 bases agree with TRBD2. The germline gives CDR1 MNHNY, CDR2 SVGAGI (reference sequence). The CDR3 consists of 18 residues. With 6 bases clipped from V and 0 bases from J, the junction kept 8 bases outside the gene matches. In DNA, the CDR3 is TGTGCCAGCAGACCCGGGACTAGCGGGGTTAGCTCCTACAATGAGCAGTTCTTC. Translated: CASRPGTSGVSSYNEQFF.

This clonotype was recorded many times. The V and J genes are TRBV7-9 and TRBJ2-7; D not certain. The CDR3 is made up of 12 amino acids. Per germline, CDR1 SEHNR and CDR2 FQNEAQ (reference sequence). Trimming took off 1 base at V and 10 bases at J, with 11 bases between the two ends. Here the CDR3 reads CASSLDGVVQYF. The CDR3 nucleotides are TGTGCCAGCAGCTTAGATGGAGTTGTTCAGTACTTC.